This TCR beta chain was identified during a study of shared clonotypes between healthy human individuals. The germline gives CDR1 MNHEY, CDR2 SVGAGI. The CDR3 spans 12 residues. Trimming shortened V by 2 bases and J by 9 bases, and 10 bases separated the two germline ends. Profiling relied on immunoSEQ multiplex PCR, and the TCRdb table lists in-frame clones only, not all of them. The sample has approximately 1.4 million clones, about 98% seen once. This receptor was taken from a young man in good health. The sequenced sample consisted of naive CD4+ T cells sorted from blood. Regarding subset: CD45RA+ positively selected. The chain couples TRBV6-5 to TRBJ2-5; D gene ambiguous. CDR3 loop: CASSYPTGSQYF. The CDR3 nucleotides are TGTGCCAGCAGTTACCCTACCGGTTCCCAGTACTTC.